This TCR beta chain was captured in a study of T cell responses to AZD1222 COVID-19 vaccine. Study conclusions and caveats: In a largely white British group with more females than males, clonal diversity was possibly underestimated.

Germline CDR1 is LNHDA and CDR2 is SQIVND (reference sequence). Trimming removed 2 bases from V and 5 bases from J; junction bases left unmatched: 9. The CDR3 spans 16 residues. On this clone: Its cognate antigen is unknown.

Libraries were prepared by immunoSEQ multiplex PCR; TCRdb keeps only in-frame clonotypes and omits some of them. The sample contains tens of thousands of clones, 70% to 90% of which appear only once. This rearrangement joins TRBV19 to TRBJ1-5; TRBD1 matches at 7 bases. Sequenced here: peripheral blood, sampled 28 days after the second AZD1222 dose. The sequence was obtained from an adult who received the AZD1222 COVID-19 vaccine. CDR3 DNA sequence: TGTGCCAGTAGTATACCCACGACAGGGAAGGATCAGCCCCAGCATTTT. This sequence encodes CASSIPTTGKDQPQHF.